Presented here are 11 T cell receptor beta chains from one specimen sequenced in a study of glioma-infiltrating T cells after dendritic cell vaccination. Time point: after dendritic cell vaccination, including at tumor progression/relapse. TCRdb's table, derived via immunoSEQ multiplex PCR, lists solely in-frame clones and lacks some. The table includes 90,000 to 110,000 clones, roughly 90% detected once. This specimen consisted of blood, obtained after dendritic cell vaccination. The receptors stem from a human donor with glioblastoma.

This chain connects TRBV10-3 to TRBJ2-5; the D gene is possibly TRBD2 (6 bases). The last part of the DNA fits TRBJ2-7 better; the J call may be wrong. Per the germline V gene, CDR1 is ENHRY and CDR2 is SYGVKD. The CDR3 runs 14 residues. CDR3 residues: CAISDSRGIYEQYF. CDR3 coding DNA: TGTGCCATCAGTGATTCTCGGGGGATCTACGAGCAGTACTTC.

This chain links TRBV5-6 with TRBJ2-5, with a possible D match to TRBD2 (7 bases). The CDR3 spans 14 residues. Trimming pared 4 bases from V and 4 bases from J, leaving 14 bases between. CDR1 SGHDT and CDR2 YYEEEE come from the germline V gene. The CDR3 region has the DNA TGTGCCAGCAGCCCTCGGGGGGCCGGAGAGACCCAGTACTTC. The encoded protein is CASSPRGAGETQYF.

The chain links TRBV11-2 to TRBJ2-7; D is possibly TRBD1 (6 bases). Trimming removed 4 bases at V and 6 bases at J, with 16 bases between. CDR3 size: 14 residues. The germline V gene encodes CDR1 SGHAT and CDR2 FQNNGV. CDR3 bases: TGTGCCAGCAGCTCGACAGGAGCGAGGGGCGAGCAGTACTTC. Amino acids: CASSSTGARGEQYF.

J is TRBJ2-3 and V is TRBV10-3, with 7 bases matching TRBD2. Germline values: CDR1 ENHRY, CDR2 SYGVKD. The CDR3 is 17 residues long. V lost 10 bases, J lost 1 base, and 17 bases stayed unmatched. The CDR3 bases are TGTGCCACCACCGGCATAGCGGGTCCTGGGGGCACAGATACGCAGTATTTT. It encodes CATTGIAGPGGTDTQYF.

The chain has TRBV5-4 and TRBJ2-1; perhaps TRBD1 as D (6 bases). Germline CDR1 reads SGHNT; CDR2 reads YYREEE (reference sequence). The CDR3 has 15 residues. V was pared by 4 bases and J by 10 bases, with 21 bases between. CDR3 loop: CASSLARDPRGEQFF. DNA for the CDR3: TGTGCCAGCAGCCTAGCTAGGGACCCGAGGGGGGAGCAGTTCTTC.

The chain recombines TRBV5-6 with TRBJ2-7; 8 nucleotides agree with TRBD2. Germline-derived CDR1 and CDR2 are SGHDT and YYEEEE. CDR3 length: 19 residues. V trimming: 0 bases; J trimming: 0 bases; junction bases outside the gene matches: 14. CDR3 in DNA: TGTGCCAGCAGCTTGGCATTCGCGGGGGGCTCTTGGAGCTCCTACGAGCAGTACTTC. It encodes CASSLAFAGGSWSSYEQYF.

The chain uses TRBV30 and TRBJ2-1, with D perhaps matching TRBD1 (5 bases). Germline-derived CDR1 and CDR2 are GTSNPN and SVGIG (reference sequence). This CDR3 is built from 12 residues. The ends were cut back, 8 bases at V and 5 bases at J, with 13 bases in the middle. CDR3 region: CAVGQINNEQFF. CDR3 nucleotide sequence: TGTGCCGTAGGACAAATCAACAATGAGCAGTTCTTC.

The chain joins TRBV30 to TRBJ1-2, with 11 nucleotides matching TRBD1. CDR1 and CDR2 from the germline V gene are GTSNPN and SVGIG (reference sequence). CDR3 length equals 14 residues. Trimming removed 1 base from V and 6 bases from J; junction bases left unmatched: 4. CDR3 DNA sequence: TGTGCCTGGAGTGCAGGACAGGGGGCAGATGGCTACACCTTC. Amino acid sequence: CAWSAGQGADGYTF.

The CDR3 loop reads CASSLTGGPLIMNTEAFF. CDR3 nucleotides: TGTGCCAGCAGCCTCACAGGGGGTCCCCTTATCATGAACACTGAAGCTTTCTTT. This chain connects TRBV7-3 to TRBJ1-1, with TRBD1 matching 8 bases. This CDR3 has 18 amino acids. Looked up from germline, CDR1 is SGHTA and CDR2 is FQGTGA. The trim removed 5 bases at V and 0 bases at J, leaving 14 bases unmatched.

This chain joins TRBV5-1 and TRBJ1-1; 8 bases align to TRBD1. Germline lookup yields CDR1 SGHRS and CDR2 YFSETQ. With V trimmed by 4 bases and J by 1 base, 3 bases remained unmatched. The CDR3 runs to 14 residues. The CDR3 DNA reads TGCGCCAGCAGCGGGGGACAGGCGAACACTGAAGCTTTCTTT. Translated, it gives CASSGGQANTEAFF. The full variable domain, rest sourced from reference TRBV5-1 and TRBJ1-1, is KAGVTQTPRYLIKTRGQQVTLSCSPISGHRSVSWYQQTPGQGLQFLFEYFSETQRNKGNFPGRFSGRQFSNSRSEMNVSTLELGDSALYLCASSGGQANTEAFFGQGTRLTVV.

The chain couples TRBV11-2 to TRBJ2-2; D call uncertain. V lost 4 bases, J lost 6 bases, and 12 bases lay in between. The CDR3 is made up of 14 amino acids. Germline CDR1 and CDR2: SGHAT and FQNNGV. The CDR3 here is CASSSTMWSGELFF. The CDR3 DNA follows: TGTGCCAGCAGCTCGACAATGTGGTCCGGGGAGCTGTTTTTT.